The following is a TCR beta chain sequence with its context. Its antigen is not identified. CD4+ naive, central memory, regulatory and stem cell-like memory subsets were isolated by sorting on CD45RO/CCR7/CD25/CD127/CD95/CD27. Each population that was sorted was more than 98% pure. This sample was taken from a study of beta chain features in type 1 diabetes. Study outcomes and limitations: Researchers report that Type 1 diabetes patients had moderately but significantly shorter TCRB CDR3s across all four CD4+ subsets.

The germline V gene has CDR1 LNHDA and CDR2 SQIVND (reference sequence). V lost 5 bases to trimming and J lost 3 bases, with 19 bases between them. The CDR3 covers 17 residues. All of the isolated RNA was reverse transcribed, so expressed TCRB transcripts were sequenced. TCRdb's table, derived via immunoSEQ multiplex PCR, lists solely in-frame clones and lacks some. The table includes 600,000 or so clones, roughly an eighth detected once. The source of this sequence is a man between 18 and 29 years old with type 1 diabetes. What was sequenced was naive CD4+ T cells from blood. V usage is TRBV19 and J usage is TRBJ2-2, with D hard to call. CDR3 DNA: TGTGCCAGTAGTGCCCCCCTTTTTCGTTCGGACACCGGGGAGCTGTTTTTT. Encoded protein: CASSAPLFRSDTGELFF.